Given below is one T cell receptor beta chain in context. This specimen comes from a study of T cells in Graves' hyperthyroidism and ophthalmopathy. The CDR3 runs to 13 residues. J gave up 7 bases and V 4 bases, and 4 bases lay outside the gene matches. The V gene's germline CDR1 is SQVTM and CDR2 ANQGSEA. The CDR3 regions of TCR beta were amplified from RNA transcripts. Primed by the HTBI set, a first-round RT-PCR was run on the TCR CDR3. TCRdb reprocessed the multiplex PCR reads via MiXCR and lists one record per CDR3 protein. In the table there are hundreds of thousands of distinct CDR3 sequences, roughly a sixth of which are singletons.

The J gene is TRBJ1-4, the V gene TRBV29-1, with 9 bases fitting TRBD1. Sample: blood. The source is a woman aged 18 to 35 with Graves' hyperthyroidism. CDR3: CSVVGDRVEKLFF. In DNA, the CDR3 is TGCAGCGTTGTTGGGGACAGGGTTGAAAAACTGTTTTTT. The variable domain in full, completed from reference TRBV29-1 and TRBJ1-4, reads SAVISQKPSRDICQRGTSLTIQCQVDSQVTMMFWYRQQPGQSLTLIATANQGSEATYESGFVIDKFPISRPNLTFSTLTVSNMSPEDSSIYLCSVVGDRVEKLFFGSGTQLSVL.